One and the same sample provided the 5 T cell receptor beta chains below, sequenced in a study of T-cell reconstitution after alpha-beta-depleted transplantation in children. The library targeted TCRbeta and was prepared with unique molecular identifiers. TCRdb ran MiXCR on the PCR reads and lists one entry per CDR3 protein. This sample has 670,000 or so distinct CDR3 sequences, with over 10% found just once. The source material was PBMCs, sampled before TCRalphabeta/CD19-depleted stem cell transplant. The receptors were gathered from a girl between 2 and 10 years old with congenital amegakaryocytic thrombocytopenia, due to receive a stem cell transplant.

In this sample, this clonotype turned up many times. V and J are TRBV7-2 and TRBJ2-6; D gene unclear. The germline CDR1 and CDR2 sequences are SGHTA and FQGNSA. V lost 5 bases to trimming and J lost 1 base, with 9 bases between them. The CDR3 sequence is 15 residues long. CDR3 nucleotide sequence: TGTGCCAGCAGCGACCGTGGTTCTGGGGCCAACGTCCTGACTTTC. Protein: CASSDRGSGANVLTF.

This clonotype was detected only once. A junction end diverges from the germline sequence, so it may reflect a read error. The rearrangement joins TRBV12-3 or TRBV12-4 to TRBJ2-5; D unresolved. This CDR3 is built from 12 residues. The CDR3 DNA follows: TGTGCCGGCAGTTTGATCAGGGAGACCCAGTACTTC. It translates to CAGSLIRETQYF.

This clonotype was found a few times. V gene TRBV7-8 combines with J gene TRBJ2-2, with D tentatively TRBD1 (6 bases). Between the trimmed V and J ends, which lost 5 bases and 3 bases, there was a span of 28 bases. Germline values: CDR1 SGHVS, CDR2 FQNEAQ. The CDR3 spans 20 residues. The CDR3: CASSAPTGTSPRVDTGELFF. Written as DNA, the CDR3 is TGTGCCAGCAGCGCCCCCACCGGGACATCACCTCGAGTAGACACCGGGGAGCTGTTTTTT.

The CDR3 reads CASSLEVGQNNSPLHF. CDR3 nucleotide sequence: TGTGCCAGCAGCTTGGAGGTGGGACAGAATAATTCACCCCTCCACTTT. The rearrangement links TRBV5-5 to TRBJ1-6; the match to TRBD1 covers 7 bases. With V trimmed by 0 bases and J by 5 bases, 5 bases remained unmatched. Germline V gives CDR1 SGHKS, CDR2 YYEKEE (reference sequence). This CDR3 is 16 amino acids long.

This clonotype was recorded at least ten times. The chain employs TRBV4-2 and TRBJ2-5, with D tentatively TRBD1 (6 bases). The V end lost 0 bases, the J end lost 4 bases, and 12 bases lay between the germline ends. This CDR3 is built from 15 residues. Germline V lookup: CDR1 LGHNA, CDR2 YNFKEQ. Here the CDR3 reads CASSQDGDTLETQYF. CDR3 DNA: TGTGCCAGCAGCCAAGATGGGGACACCTTAGAGACCCAGTACTTC.